Shown below are 31 T cell receptor beta chains from a single sample sequenced in a study of blood T cell repertoires in COVID-19. The assay was immunoSEQ multiplex PCR, and TCRdb's table has in-frame clones only and misses some. The table lists under 200,000 clones, approximately 85% of them singletons, with roughly 1.2% in the top ten. The sequenced sample was peripheral blood. The receptors originated from a man aged 55 to 70 who had recovered from COVID-19.

This chain links TRBV6-5 with TRBJ1-6; 9 nucleotides align to TRBD1. Germline V gene sequence: CDR1 MNHEY, CDR2 SVGAGI. The junction had 3 bases not matched to a gene; V was cut back by 2 bases and J by 7 bases. This CDR3 is built from 15 residues. DNA for the CDR3: TGTGCCAGCAGTTACGGGACAGGGAAAAATTCACCCCTCCACTTT. Protein: CASSYGTGKNSPLHF.

This clone was found once. The rearrangement links TRBV3-1 (or the pseudogene TRBV3-2) to TRBJ2-7; 12 nucleotides match TRBD1. With 4 bases clipped from V and 1 base from J, the junction kept 5 bases outside the gene matches. Germline V CDR1 and CDR2: LGHDT, YNNKEL (reference sequence). This CDR3 has 16 amino acids. CDR3 region: CASSPWDRGRSYEQYF. DNA for the CDR3: TGTGCCAGCAGCCCATGGGACAGGGGGCGGTCCTACGAGCAGTACTTC.

J is TRBJ2-7 and V is TRBV7-9; 15 nucleotides line up with TRBD2. The V and J ends lost 4 bases and 5 bases, in that order; junction bases with no gene match: 6. This CDR3 is 16 amino acids long. Germline values: CDR1 SEHNR, CDR2 FQNEAQ (reference sequence). The CDR3 nucleotides read TGTGCCAGCAGCTCTGGGACTAGCGGGGGGCTGGACGAGCAGTACTTC. This translates into CASSSGTSGGLDEQYF.

The table lists this clone with a count of one. The rearrangement joins TRBV10-3 to TRBJ2-3; 9 bases are a match to TRBD2. CDR3 length equals 15 residues. With V trimmed by 7 bases and J by 1 base, 6 bases remained unmatched. Germline lookup yields CDR1 ENHRY and CDR2 SYGVKD. The CDR3 spells CAINDAGGGTDTQYF. The CDR3 DNA reads TGTGCCATCAATGACGCGGGGGGGGGCACAGATACGCAGTATTTT.

This clone was observed a single time. This rearrangement joins TRBV11-2 to TRBJ1-2; 9 bases align to TRBD1. V dropped 0 bases and J dropped 4; count of bases not matched to a gene: 3. Germline CDR1 is SGHAT and CDR2 is FQNNGV. The CDR3 has 15 residues. The CDR3 coding sequence is TGTGCCAGCAGCTTAGATGGGACAGGGTTCTATGGCTACACCTTC. Its protein is CASSLDGTGFYGYTF.

This chain joins TRBV27 and TRBJ2-7, with a weak D call TRBD2 (5 bases). The CDR3 has 18 residues. Trimming shortened V by 0 bases and J by 7 bases, and 25 bases separated the two germline ends. Per germline, CDR1 MNHEY and CDR2 SMNVEV (reference sequence). The CDR3 DNA sequence: TGTGCCAGCAGTTTATCGCCCGGCGCGAGCCCTCTCTCGGGGGAGCAGTACTTC. Encoded protein: CASSLSPGASPLSGEQYF.

V and J are TRBV6-5 and TRBJ2-3; no clear D. The CDR3 covers 15 residues. The germline V gene has CDR1 MNHEY and CDR2 SVGAGI. Between the trimmed V and J ends, which lost 6 bases and 3 bases, there was a span of 16 bases. The CDR3 protein is CASRFSGWATDTQYF. In DNA, the CDR3 is TGTGCCAGCAGATTTTCCGGATGGGCGACAGATACGCAGTATTTT.

This chain links TRBV6-5 with TRBJ1-2; D remains unclear. The germline V gene has CDR1 MNHEY and CDR2 SVGAGI. The length of the CDR3 is 14 residues. Trimming pared 2 bases from V and 4 bases from J, leaving 11 bases between. CDR3 amino acids: CASSYVQRAYGYTF. The CDR3 DNA is TGTGCCAGCAGTTACGTTCAGCGCGCCTATGGCTACACCTTC.

CDR3 residues: CASSKGGTRQGTGYTF. The CDR3 bases are TGTGCCAGCAGTAAGGGGGGCACCCGACAGGGAACGGGCTACACCTTC. V and J are TRBV7-3 and TRBJ1-2; 7 bases line up with TRBD1. This CDR3 is 16 amino acids long. Germline V gives CDR1 SGHTA, CDR2 FQGTGA. With 6 bases clipped from V and 8 bases from J, the junction kept 18 bases outside the gene matches. The variable domain in full, completed from reference TRBV7-3 and TRBJ1-2, reads GAGVSQTPSNKVTEKGKYVELRCDPISGHTALYWYRQSLGQGPEFLIYFQGTGAADDSGLPNDRFFAVRPEGSVSTLKIQRTERGDSAVYLCASSKGGTRQGTGYTFGSGTRLTVV.

The chain recombines TRBV7-2 with TRBJ1-5; D uncertain. Germline CDR1 SGHTA, CDR2 FQGNSA. CDR3 length: 15 amino acids. The ends were cut back, 1 base at V and 3 bases at J, with 10 bases in the middle. CDR3 coding DNA: TGTGCCAGCAGCTTAGACGGGCGGGACAATCAGCCCCAGCATTTT. The encoded protein is CASSLDGRDNQPQHF.

The chain carries TRBV9 and TRBJ2-6, with D hard to call. Germline V gene sequence: CDR1 SGDLS, CDR2 YYNGEE. The V gene lost 0 bases and the J gene lost 0 bases, with 4 bases spanning the gap. CDR3 length: 15 residues. The CDR3: CASSVGGSGANVLTF. The DNA of the CDR3 is TGTGCCAGCAGCGTAGGAGGCTCTGGGGCCAACGTCCTGACTTTC.

The chain combines TRBV29-1 with TRBJ1-2, with no clear D. Deletions cut 6 bases from V and 6 bases from J, with 23 bases between. The CDR3 spans 15 residues. Germline V gene sequence: CDR1 SQVTM, CDR2 ANQGSEA. CDR3 bases: TGCAGCGTATCCGCGATGGCGACTTACCTGGATGGCTACACCTTC. It encodes CSVSAMATYLDGYTF.

This rearrangement joins TRBV7-2 to TRBJ2-1; D unclear. Germline-derived CDR1 and CDR2 are SGHTA and FQGNSA. Trimming shortened V by 3 bases and J by 1 base, and 10 bases separated the two germline ends. This CDR3 comprises 15 residues. As DNA, the CDR3 is TGTGCCAGCAGCTTGGAAGCGAGGTCCTACAATGAGCAGTTCTTC. Translated, it gives CASSLEARSYNEQFF.

V and J are TRBV5-6 and TRBJ1-2, with TRBD1 matching 9 bases. The CDR3 contains 15 residues. Germline CDR1 and CDR2: SGHDT and YYEEEE. Trimming cost V 4 bases and J 4 bases; bases outside gene matches: 8. CDR3 region: CASSVNRGLVYGYTF. The CDR3 DNA reads as TGTGCCAGCAGCGTGAACAGGGGGCTGGTCTATGGCTACACCTTC.

This sequence joins TRBV3-1 (or the pseudogene TRBV3-2) and TRBJ2-1, with TRBD2 matching 12 bases. The CDR3 contains 17 residues. CDR1 and CDR2 (germline): LGHDT, YNNKEL (reference sequence). Trimming at V came to 3 bases and at J to 7 bases, leaving 10 bases not matched to a gene. The CDR3 is CASSQWSGTSGSNEQFF. The CDR3 DNA is TGTGCCAGCAGCCAGTGGAGCGGGACTAGCGGGTCGAATGAGCAGTTCTTC.

CDR3 region: CASSYVGTGGTEAFF. As DNA, the CDR3 is TGTGCCAGCAGTTACGTCGGGACAGGGGGCACTGAAGCTTTCTTT. This chain uses TRBV6-5 with TRBJ1-1; 11 bases align to TRBD1. Germline trimming cut 2 bases from V and 4 bases from J; bases unmatched to any gene: 3. The V gene's germline CDR1 is MNHEY and CDR2 SVGAGI. The CDR3 has 15 amino acids.

This clone was picked up a small number of times. V and J are TRBV4-1 and TRBJ2-2; a possible D gene is TRBD2 (6 bases). V dropped 1 base and J dropped 7 bases, with 22 bases sitting between them. The CDR3 covers 18 residues. CDR1 is MGHRA, CDR2 YSYEKL, per germline. CDR3 in amino acids: CASSQVGIGGAIIGELFF. DNA of the CDR3: TGCGCCAGCAGCCAAGTAGGGATCGGGGGTGCGATTATCGGGGAGCTGTTTTTT.

This chain connects TRBV5-1 to TRBJ1-5, with D hard to call. The V end was cut by 4 bases, the J end by 3 bases, with 8 bases between. This CDR3 is built from 13 residues. Germline CDR1 and CDR2: SGHRS and YFSETQ. CDR3 residues: CASSVSINQPQHF. CDR3 DNA: TGCGCCAGCAGCGTGAGTATCAATCAGCCCCAGCATTTT. The full variable domain, with the rest looked up from reference TRBV5-1 and TRBJ1-5, is KAGVTQTPRYLIKTRGQQVTLSCSPISGHRSVSWYQQTPGQGLQFLFEYFSETQRNKGNFPGRFSGRQFSNSRSEMNVSTLELGDSALYLCASSVSINQPQHFGDGTRLSIL.

This chain joins TRBV4-1 and TRBJ2-2, with D unclear. In germline, CDR1 is MGHRA, CDR2 YSYEKL. This CDR3 region has 16 residues. Trimming left V 0 bases short and J 5 bases short, with 13 bases between. The CDR3 is CASSQEPNRVTGELFF. The CDR3, as DNA: TGCGCCAGCAGCCAAGAACCGAACAGAGTTACCGGGGAGCTGTTTTTT.

Only a few counts were recorded for this clone. The CDR3 loop reads CASSQDRPRGYEQYF. The CDR3 DNA is TGTGCCAGCAGCCAAGATCGTCCTAGAGGGTACGAGCAGTACTTC. The chain couples TRBV3-1 (or the pseudogene TRBV3-2) to TRBJ2-7; tentatively, D is TRBD2 (5 bases). Germline CDR1 reads LGHDT; CDR2 reads YNNKEL (reference sequence). The V gene lost 0 bases and the J gene lost 4 bases, with 13 bases spanning the gap. The CDR3 runs 15 residues.

The chain joins TRBV3-1 (or the pseudogene TRBV3-2) to TRBJ2-3, with TRBD2 matching 9 bases. This CDR3 is built from 15 residues. CDR1 and CDR2 (germline): LGHDT, YNNKEL (reference sequence). J lost 1 base, V lost 5 bases, and 4 bases had no gene match. The CDR3 bases are TGTGCCAGCAGCGGAGTAGCGGGGGGCACAGATACGCAGTATTTT. Its protein is CASSGVAGGTDTQYF.

In its sample, this clone was seen once. The J gene is TRBJ1-6, the V gene TRBV28; D not resolved. The germline V gene has CDR1 MDHEN and CDR2 SYDVKM. The CDR3 runs 15 residues. Trimming cost V 5 bases and J 8 bases, with 16 bases left between them. The CDR3 DNA follows: TGTGCCAGCAGTCCCCCATTGGGCTTCGATTCACCCCTCCACTTT. Amino acids: CASSPPLGFDSPLHF.

The rearrangement links TRBV3-1 (or the pseudogene TRBV3-2) to TRBJ1-5; D is undetermined. V lost 4 bases to trimming and J lost 6 bases, with 10 bases between them. The CDR3 loop spans 13 amino acids. Per germline, CDR1 LGHDT and CDR2 YNNKEL (reference sequence). The CDR3 DNA follows: TGTGCCAGCAGCCCATCTACCTCTCAGCCCCAGCATTTT. Protein: CASSPSTSQPQHF.

Comments on this clone: Other DNA sequences of this sample code for an identical CDR3. The chain employs TRBV5-4 and TRBJ2-7; possible D gene TRBD1, 6 bases. The V and J ends lost 2 bases and 3 bases respectively, with 9 bases between them. The CDR3 is 13 amino acids. Germline values: CDR1 SGHNT, CDR2 YYREEE (reference sequence). The DNA of the CDR3 is TGTGCCAGCAGCTTTACAGGGAACTACGAGCAGTACTTC. Translating gives CASSFTGNYEQYF.

The CDR3 spells CATSDWDSLISNYGYTF. CDR3 DNA: TGTGCCACCAGTGATTGGGACAGTCTCATTTCTAACTATGGCTACACCTTC. This chain joins TRBV24-1 and TRBJ1-2, with 7 bases aligning to TRBD1. V was pared by 2 bases and J by 0 bases, with 8 bases of the junction left unmatched. The CDR3 loop spans 17 amino acids. CDR1 KGHDR and CDR2 SFDVKD come from the germline V gene.

This chain joins TRBV25-1 and TRBJ1-1; D gene ambiguous. Germline V lookup: CDR1 MGHDK, CDR2 SYGVNS. The CDR3 length is 12 residues. The ends were cut back, 6 bases at V and 0 bases at J, with 5 bases in the middle. CDR3 in amino acids: CASRYMNTEAFF. The DNA for the CDR3 is TGTGCCAGCAGATACATGAACACTGAAGCTTTCTTT.

This sequence joins TRBV18 and TRBJ2-7; possible D gene TRBD2, 7 bases. The germline CDR1 and CDR2 sequences are KGHSH and LQKENI. V was cut by 0 bases and J by 9 bases, with 15 bases left in between. The CDR3 has 14 amino acids. Here the CDR3 DNA reads TGTGCCAGCTCACCACCCACGGGGGGCATTATGCAGTACTTC. This gives the protein CASSPPTGGIMQYF.

This sequence joins TRBV11-1 and TRBJ1-2; no reliable D call. Per the germline V gene, CDR1 is SGHAT and CDR2 is FQDESV (reference sequence). V dropped 3 bases and J dropped 5 bases, with 13 bases sitting between them. The CDR3 is 14 amino acids. CDR3 sequence (DNA): TGTGCCAGCAGCTTCAATAAAGACACTTATGGCTACACCTTC. Translation gives CASSFNKDTYGYTF. The full variable domain, with the rest looked up from reference TRBV11-1 and TRBJ1-2, is EAEVAQSPRYKITEKSQAVAFWCDPISGHATLYWYRQILGQGPELLVQFQDESVVDDSQLPKDRFSAERLKGVDSTLKIQPAELGDSAMYLCASSFNKDTYGYTFGSGTRLTVV.

In this sample, this clone turned up once. The chain uses TRBV27 and TRBJ2-1, with D tentatively TRBD2 (7 bases). The CDR3 extends over 14 amino acids. With 6 bases removed from V and 4 bases from J, the gap between germline ends came to 13 bases. Germline V lookup: CDR1 MNHEY, CDR2 SMNVEV (reference sequence). The CDR3 DNA sequence: TGTGCCAGCAGGAAGGGGGGGGATTACAATGAGCAGTTCTTC. This gives the protein CASRKGGDYNEQFF.

V usage is TRBV7-3 and J usage is TRBJ1-4; TRBD1 agrees at 9 bases. Germline loops: CDR1 SGHTA, CDR2 FQGTGA. The V gene end was trimmed by 5 bases and the J gene end by 8 bases; junction bases not matched to a gene: 24. This CDR3 has 20 amino acids. CDR3 nucleotide sequence: TGTGCCAGCAGCCCACTCCTCTTTACCGGGACAGGGCCATTCCTCGAAAAACTGTTTTTT. Protein sequence: CASSPLLFTGTGPFLEKLFF.

The rearrangement joins TRBV11-3 to TRBJ2-1; TRBD1 is a possible D gene (7 bases). Germline V CDR1 and CDR2: SGHNT, YENEEA. V shed 4 bases and J shed 0 bases, with 13 bases lying between them. This CDR3 is built from 16 residues. The CDR3 is CASSSPGGSSYNEQFF. CDR3 nucleotides: TGTGCCAGCAGCTCCCCAGGGGGGAGCTCCTACAATGAGCAGTTCTTC.